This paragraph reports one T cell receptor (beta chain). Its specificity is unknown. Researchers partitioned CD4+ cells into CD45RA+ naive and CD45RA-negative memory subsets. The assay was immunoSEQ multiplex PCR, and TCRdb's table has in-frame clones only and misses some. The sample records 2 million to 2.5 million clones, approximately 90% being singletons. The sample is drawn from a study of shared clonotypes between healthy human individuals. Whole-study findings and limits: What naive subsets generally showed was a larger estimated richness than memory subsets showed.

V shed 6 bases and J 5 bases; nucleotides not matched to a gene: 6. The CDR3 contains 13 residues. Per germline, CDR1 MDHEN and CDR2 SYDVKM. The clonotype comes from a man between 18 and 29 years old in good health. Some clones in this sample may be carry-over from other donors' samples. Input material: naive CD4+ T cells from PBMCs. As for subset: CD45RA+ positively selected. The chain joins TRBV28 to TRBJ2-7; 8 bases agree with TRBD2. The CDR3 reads CASSPGGGDEQYF. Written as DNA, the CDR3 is TGTGCCAGCAGCCCGGGGGGGGGTGACGAGCAGTACTTC. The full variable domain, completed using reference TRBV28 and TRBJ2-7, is DVKVTQSSRYLVKRTGEKVFLECVQDMDHENMFWYRQDPGLGLRLIYFSYDVKMKEKGDIPEGYSVSREKKERFSLILESASTNQTSMYLCASSPGGGDEQYFGPGTRLTVT.